The clone carrying this TCR beta chain has just one count. Trimming pared 5 bases from V and 9 bases from J, leaving 16 bases between. Germline-derived CDR1 and CDR2 are SGHTA and FQGNSA. There are 13 residues in the CDR3. The data are from a study of T cell responses to AZD1222 COVID-19 vaccine. Assay used: immunoSEQ multiplex PCR; TCRdb lists only in-frame clones, some missing. The sample lists roughly 100,000 clones, around nine tenths occurring once. The sample consisted of peripheral blood, taken 28 days after the second dose of the MenACWY control vaccine. The chain couples TRBV7-2 to TRBJ1-1, with D tentatively TRBD1 (6 bases). The clonotype was recovered from an adult who received the MenACWY meningococcal vaccine as a control. CDR3 bases: TGTGCCAGCAGCGCTACAAGAGGGGGACAAGCTTTCTTT. It specifies CASSATRGGQAFF.